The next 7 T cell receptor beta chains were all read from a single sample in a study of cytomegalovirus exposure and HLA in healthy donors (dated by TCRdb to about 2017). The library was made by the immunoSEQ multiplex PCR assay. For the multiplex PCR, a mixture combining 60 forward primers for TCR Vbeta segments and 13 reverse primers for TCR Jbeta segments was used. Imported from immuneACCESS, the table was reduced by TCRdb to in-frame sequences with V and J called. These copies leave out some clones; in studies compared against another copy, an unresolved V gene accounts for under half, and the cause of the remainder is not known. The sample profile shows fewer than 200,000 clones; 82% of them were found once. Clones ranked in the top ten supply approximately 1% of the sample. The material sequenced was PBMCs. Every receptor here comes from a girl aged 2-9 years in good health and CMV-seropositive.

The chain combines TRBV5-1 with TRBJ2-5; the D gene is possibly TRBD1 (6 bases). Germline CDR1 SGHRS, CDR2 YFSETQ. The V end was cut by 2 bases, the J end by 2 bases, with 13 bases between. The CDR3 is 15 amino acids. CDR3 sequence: CASSLGIGTQETQYF. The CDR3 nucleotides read TGCGCCAGCAGCTTAGGGATAGGGACACAAGAGACCCAGTACTTC.

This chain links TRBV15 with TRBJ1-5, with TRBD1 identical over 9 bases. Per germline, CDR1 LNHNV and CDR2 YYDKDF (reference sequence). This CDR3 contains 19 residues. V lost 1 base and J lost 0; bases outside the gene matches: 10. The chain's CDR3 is CATSRGDRVGGFSNQPQHF. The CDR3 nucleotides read TGTGCCACCAGCAGAGGGGACAGGGTGGGGGGGTTTAGCAATCAGCCCCAGCATTTT.

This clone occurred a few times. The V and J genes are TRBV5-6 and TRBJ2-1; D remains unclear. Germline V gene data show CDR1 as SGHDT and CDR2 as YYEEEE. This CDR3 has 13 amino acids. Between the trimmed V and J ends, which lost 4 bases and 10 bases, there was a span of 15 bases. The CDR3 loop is CASSRVSFREQFF. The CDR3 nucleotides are TGTGCCAGCAGCCGCGTAAGTTTTCGAGAGCAGTTCTTC.

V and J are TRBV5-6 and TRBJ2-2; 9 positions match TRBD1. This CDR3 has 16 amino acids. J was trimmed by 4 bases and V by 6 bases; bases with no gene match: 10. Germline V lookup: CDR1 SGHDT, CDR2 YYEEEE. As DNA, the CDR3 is TGTGCCAGCATCTCACGAGGACAGGGGAGCACCGGGGAGCTGTTTTTT. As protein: CASISRGQGSTGELFF.

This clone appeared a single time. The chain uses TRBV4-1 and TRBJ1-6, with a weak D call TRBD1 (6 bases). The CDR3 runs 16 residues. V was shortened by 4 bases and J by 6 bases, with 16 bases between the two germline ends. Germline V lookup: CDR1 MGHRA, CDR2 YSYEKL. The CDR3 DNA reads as TGCGCCAGCAGCCCCCCATCAGGACAGCTTAATTCACCCCTCCACTTT. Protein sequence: CASSPPSGQLNSPLHF.

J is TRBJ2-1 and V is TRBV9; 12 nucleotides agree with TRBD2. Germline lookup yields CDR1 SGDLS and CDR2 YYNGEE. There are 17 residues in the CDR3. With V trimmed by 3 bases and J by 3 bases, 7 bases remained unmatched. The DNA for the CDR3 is TGTGCCAGCAGCGCGACTAGCGGGAGTACAGACTACAATGAGCAGTTCTTC. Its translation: CASSATSGSTDYNEQFF. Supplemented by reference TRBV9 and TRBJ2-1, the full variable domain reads DSGVTQTPKHLITATGQRVTLRCSPRSGDLSVYWYQQSLDQGLQFLIQYYNGEERAKGNILERFSAQQFPDLHSELNLSSLELGDSALYFCASSATSGSTDYNEQFFGPGTRLTVL.

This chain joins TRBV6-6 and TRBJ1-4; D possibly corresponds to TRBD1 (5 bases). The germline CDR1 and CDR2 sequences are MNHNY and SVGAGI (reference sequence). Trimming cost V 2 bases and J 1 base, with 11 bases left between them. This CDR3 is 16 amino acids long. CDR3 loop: CASSYAGGRTNEKLFF. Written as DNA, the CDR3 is TGTGCCAGCAGTTACGCCGGGGGGAGAACTAATGAAAAACTGTTTTTT.